One T cell receptor (beta chain) is described in this entry. The protocol was immunoSEQ multiplex PCR, while the TCRdb copy is restricted to in-frame clones and leaves out a portion. Of about 86,000 clones listed, roughly 83% were seen once; the top ten hold roughly 30%. The sample originates from a study of blood T cell repertoires in COVID-19. Overall study: T cells, B-cell-depleted T cells, or PBMCs supplied cDNA or gDNA.

CDR1 and CDR2 (germline): LGHNA, YSLEER. The V and J ends lost 4 bases and 5 bases, in that order; junction bases with no gene match: 7. This CDR3 has 14 residues. The J gene is TRBJ1-1, the V gene TRBV4-3, with TRBD1 identical over 7 bases. The material sequenced was peripheral blood. The receptor was isolated from a woman of 80 years or more with active or convalescent COVID-19. CDR3 loop: CASSPQGTRTEAFF. The CDR3 DNA is TGCGCCAGCAGCCCACAGGGGACAAGGACTGAAGCTTTCTTT.